The TCR beta chain described here comes from a study of blood T cell repertoires in COVID-19. At the level of the study: Donors in the United States, Italy and Spain gave samples during acute or convalescent COVID-19. PBMCs, B-cell-depleted T cells, or T cells were the source of the cDNA or gDNA that made up the material.

Per the germline V gene, CDR1 is SGHNT and CDR2 is YYREEE (reference sequence). Trimming took off 3 bases at V and 4 bases at J, with 14 bases between the two ends. This CDR3 contains 15 residues. In the original processing: The assay estimated nucleated cells by amplifying reference gene primers. The table came from immunoSEQ multiplex PCR; TCRdb's copy has only in-frame clones and leaves some out. V, J and clone size were drawn from that table, and D and trimming were deduced from the DNA. This table holds 59,000 or so clones, roughly four fifths found once. This sequence was found in a human donor in a cohort sampled during active COVID-19. V usage is TRBV5-4 and J usage is TRBJ1-5, with a weak D call TRBD1 (5 bases). The specimen sequenced was peripheral blood. The CDR3 spells CASSSYGTANQPQHF. CDR3 sequence (DNA): TGTGCCAGCAGCTCTTACGGGACTGCAAATCAGCCCCAGCATTTT.